This T cell receptor beta chain is drawn from a study of CD8 T cells in ankylosing spondylitis. The germline CDR1 and CDR2 sequences are SEHNR and FQNEAQ (reference sequence). V was clipped by 7 bases and J by 7 bases; unmatched bases: 12. This CDR3 spans 16 amino acids. In the case of this clonotype: Its matching antigen is unknown.

As the method for making TCR beta libraries, quantitative 5'-RACE with molecular barcodes was used. TCRdb redid the calling of the 5' RACE reads with MiXCR, one entry per CDR3 protein. The sample consists of about 750,000 distinct CDR3 sequences, roughly 20% of them appearing once. General study results and limits: Seemingly distinctive of ankylosing spondylitis blood was a TCR beta motif formed by eight highly homologous variants. Disease-linked clones bore a CD8+ phenotype and were relatively rare in peripheral blood.

The chain joins TRBV7-9 to TRBJ2-1; 11 positions match TRBD2. Sequenced input: blood, either unsorted or a sorted T cell fraction (not recorded which). This TCR was recovered from a male donor with ankylosing spondylitis. The CDR3 DNA sequence: TGTGCCAGCACCGCCTCCGGGACTAGCGGAAATAATGAGCAGTTCTTC. This translates into CASTASGTSGNNEQFF.